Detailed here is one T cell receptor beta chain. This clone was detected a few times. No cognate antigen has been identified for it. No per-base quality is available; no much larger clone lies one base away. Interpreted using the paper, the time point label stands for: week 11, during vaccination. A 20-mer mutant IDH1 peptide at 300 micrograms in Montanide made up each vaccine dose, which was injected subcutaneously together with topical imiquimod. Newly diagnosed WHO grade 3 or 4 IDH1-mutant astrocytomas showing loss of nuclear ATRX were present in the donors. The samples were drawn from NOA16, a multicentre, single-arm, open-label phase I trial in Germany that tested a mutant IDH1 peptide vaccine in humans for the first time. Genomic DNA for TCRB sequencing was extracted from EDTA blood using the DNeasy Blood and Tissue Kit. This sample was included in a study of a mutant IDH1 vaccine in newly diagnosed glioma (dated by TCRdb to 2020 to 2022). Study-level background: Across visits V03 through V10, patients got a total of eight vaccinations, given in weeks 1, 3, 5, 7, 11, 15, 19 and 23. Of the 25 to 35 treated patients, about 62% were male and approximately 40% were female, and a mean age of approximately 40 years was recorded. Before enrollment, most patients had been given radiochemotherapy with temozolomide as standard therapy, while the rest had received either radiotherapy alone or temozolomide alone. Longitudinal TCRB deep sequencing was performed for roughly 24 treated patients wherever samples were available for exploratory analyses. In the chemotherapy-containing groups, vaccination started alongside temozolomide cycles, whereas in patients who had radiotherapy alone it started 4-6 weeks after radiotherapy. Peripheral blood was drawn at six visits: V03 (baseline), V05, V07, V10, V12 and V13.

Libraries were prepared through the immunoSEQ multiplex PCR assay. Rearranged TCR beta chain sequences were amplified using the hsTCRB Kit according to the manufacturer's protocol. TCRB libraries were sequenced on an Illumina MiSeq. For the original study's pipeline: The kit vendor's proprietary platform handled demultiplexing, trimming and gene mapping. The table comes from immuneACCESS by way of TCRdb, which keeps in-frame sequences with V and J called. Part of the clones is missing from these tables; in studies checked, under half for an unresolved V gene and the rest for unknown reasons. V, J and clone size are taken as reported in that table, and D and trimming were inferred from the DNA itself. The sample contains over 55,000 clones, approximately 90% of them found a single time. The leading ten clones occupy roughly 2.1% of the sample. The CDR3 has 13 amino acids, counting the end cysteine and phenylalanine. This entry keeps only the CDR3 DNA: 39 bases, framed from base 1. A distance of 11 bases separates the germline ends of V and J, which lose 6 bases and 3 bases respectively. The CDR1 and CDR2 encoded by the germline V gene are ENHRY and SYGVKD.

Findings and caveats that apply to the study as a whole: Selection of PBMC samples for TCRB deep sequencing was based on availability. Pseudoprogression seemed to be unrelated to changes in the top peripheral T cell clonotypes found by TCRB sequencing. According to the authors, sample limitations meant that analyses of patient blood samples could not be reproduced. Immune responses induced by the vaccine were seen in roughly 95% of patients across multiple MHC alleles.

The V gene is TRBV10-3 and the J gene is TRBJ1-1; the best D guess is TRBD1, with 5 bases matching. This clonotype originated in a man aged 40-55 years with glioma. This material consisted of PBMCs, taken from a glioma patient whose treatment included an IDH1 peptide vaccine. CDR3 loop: CAISRDSYTEAFF. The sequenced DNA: TGTGCCATCAGCCGCGACAGTTACACTGAAGCTTTCTTT.